In its sample, the clone carrying this T cell receptor beta chain was seen a few times. The protocol was immunoSEQ multiplex PCR, while the TCRdb copy is restricted to in-frame clones and leaves out a portion. Among fewer than 250,000 clones, approximately 91% were seen once, and the ten largest hold approximately 1.1%. These data belong to a study of blood T cell repertoires in COVID-19. Study as a whole: Samples of COVID-19 (acute and convalescent) were obtained from the United States, Italy and Spain. From T cells, B-cell-depleted T cells, or PBMCs came the material, which was cDNA or gDNA.

The CDR3 spans 14 residues. Germline CDR1 is SGHTA and CDR2 is FQGNSA. V lost 3 bases and J 3 bases, leaving 11 bases between the germline ends. Sequencing used peripheral blood. The origin of this receptor is a man aged 30 to 45 with acute or convalescent COVID-19. This chain links TRBV7-2 with TRBJ1-2; D might be TRBD1 (5 bases). CDR3 nucleotides: TGTGCCAGCAGCTTCCAAGGGGCCGACTATGGCTACACCTTC. Amino acids: CASSFQGADYGYTF.